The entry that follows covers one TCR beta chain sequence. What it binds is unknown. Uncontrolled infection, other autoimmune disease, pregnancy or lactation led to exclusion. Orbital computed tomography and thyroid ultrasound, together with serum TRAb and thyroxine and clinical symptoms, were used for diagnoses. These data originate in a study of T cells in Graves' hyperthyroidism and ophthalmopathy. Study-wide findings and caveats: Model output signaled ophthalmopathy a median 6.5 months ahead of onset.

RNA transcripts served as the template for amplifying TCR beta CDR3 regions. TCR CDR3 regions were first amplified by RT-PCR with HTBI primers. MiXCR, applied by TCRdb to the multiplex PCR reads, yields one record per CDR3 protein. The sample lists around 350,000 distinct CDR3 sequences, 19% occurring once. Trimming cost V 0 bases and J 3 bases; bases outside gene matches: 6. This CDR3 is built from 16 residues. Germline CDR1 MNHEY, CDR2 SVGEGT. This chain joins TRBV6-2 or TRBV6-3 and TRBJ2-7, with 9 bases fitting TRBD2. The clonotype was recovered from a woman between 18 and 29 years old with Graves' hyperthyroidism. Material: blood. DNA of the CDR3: TGTGCCAGCAGTTACTCGATTAGCGGGAGTCTCTACGAGCAGTACTTC. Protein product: CASSYSISGSLYEQYF.